Following are 27 T cell receptor beta chains from one sample sequenced in a study of blood T cell repertoires in COVID-19. The method was immunoSEQ multiplex PCR; TCRdb's version includes in-frame clones alone and lacks a portion of them. The data hold around 300,000 clones, with 80% to 95% observed a single time. The material sequenced was peripheral blood. These receptors were obtained from a woman in her 30s with COVID-19, enrolled during active disease.

The chain employs TRBV5-4 and TRBJ2-2; D may be TRBD2 (6 bases). Germline values: CDR1 SGHNT, CDR2 YYREEE (reference sequence). V was pared by 3 bases and J by 1 base, with 13 bases between. This CDR3 contains 16 residues. The CDR3 here is CASSSWRGKNTGELFF. The CDR3 DNA follows: TGTGCCAGCAGCTCTTGGAGGGGAAAGAACACCGGGGAGCTGTTTTTT. The whole variable domain, filled in from reference TRBV5-4 and TRBJ2-2, reads ETGVTQSPTHLIKTRGQQVTLRCSSQSGHNTVSWYQQALGQGPQFIFQYYREEENGRGNFPPRFSGLQFPNYSSELNVNALELDDSALYLCASSSWRGKNTGELFFGEGSRLTVL.

The V and J genes are TRBV12-3 or TRBV12-4 and TRBJ2-1; tentative D call: TRBD2 (5 bases). The length of the CDR3 is 11 residues. The V gene lost 7 bases and the J gene lost 10 bases, with 11 bases spanning the gap. The CDR3 DNA reads as TGTGCCAGCACCCTACGGGGAGAGCAGTTCTTC. Its protein product is CASTLRGEQFF.

This rearrangement joins TRBV28 to TRBJ1-5; 9 bases map to TRBD1. The CDR3 runs to 15 residues. Germline loops: CDR1 MDHEN, CDR2 SYDVKM. Losses at the gene ends were 6 bases for V and 4 bases for J; bases not matched to a gene: 7. CDR3 sequence (DNA): TGTGCCAGCAGGCGCGGACAGGGGAAGAATCAGCCCCAGCATTTT. Translation gives CASRRGQGKNQPQHF.

V gene TRBV3-1 (or the pseudogene TRBV3-2) combines with J gene TRBJ2-3, with unresolved D. The V end was cut by 0 bases, the J end by 11 bases, with 9 bases between. This CDR3 has 12 amino acids. The germline CDR1 and CDR2 sequences are LGHDT and YNNKEL (reference sequence). The CDR3 nucleotides read TGTGCCAGCAGCCAAGAGGTTTCCGGGCAGTATTTT. It yields the protein CASSQEVSGQYF.

This sequence joins TRBV5-1 and TRBJ1-3; TRBD1 is a possible D gene (5 bases). Germline V lookup: CDR1 SGHRS, CDR2 YFSETQ. The ends were cut back, 3 bases at V and 2 bases at J, with 6 bases in the middle. The CDR3 loop spans 13 amino acids. The CDR3 bases are TGCGCCAGCAGCTCGACAGCTGGAAACACCATATATTTT. This codes for CASSSTAGNTIYF. Full variable domain (missing parts from reference TRBV5-1 and TRBJ1-3): KAGVTQTPRYLIKTRGQQVTLSCSPISGHRSVSWYQQTPGQGLQFLFEYFSETQRNKGNFPGRFSGRQFSNSRSEMNVSTLELGDSALYLCASSSTAGNTIYFGEGSWLTVV.

The chain is built from TRBV28 and TRBJ2-2; 10 bases map to TRBD2. V lost 7 bases to trimming and J lost 2 bases; unmatched junction nucleotides: 10. CDR1 is MDHEN and CDR2 is SYDVKM in the germline V gene. The CDR3 is 17 residues long. Here the CDR3 DNA reads TGTGCCAGCAACCCATCTAGCGGGAGTGGAAACACCGGGGAGCTGTTTTTT. Translated: CASNPSSGSGNTGELFF.

The gene calls are TRBV30 and TRBJ1-3, with 8 bases aligning to TRBD1. V shed 5 bases and J 0 bases; nucleotides not matched to a gene: 0. Germline values: CDR1 GTSNPN, CDR2 SVGIG (reference sequence). There are 13 residues in the CDR3. CDR3 residues: CAWGTGSGNTIYF. Here the CDR3 DNA reads TGTGCCTGGGGGACAGGCTCTGGAAACACCATATATTTT.

Comments on this clone: One end of the junction fails to match germline, which may point to a read error. The rearrangement joins TRBV6-5 to TRBJ1-4; 7 nucleotides align to TRBD1. CDR1 is MNHEY and CDR2 is SVGAGI in the germline V gene. The length of the CDR3 is 15 residues. DNA of the CDR3: TGTGCCAGCAGATACTCCGGGACAGCTAATGAAAAACTGTTTTTT. This sequence encodes CASRYSGTANEKLFF.

V and J are TRBV4-3 and TRBJ2-7; 14 bases line up with TRBD2. Germline-derived CDR1 and CDR2 are LGHNA and YSLEER. The CDR3 is 15 amino acids. V dropped 3 bases and J dropped 4; count of bases not matched to a gene: 2. In nucleotides, the CDR3 is TGCGCCAGCAGCCAGGGGACTAGCGGGAGATACGAGCAGTACTTC. The encoded protein is CASSQGTSGRYEQYF.

The chain couples TRBV12-3 or TRBV12-4 to TRBJ2-5, with D possibly being TRBD2 (5 bases). V was clipped by 5 bases and J by 4 bases, with 11 bases between them. CDR3 size: 13 residues. CDR3 DNA: TGTGCCAGCAGTGAGAGGGATCGAGAGACCCAGTACTTC. Its protein product is CASSERDRETQYF.

This rearrangement joins TRBV28 to TRBJ1-5; D unclear. CDR1 and CDR2 (germline): MDHEN, SYDVKM. Deletions cut 4 bases from V and 1 base from J, with 14 bases between. The CDR3 has 16 amino acids. This CDR3 is CASSSGSFLSNQPQHF. The CDR3, as DNA: TGTGCCAGCAGTTCGGGGAGTTTTTTAAGCAATCAGCCCCAGCATTTT. The entire variable domain, with the rest obtained from reference TRBV28 and TRBJ1-5, is as follows: DVKVTQSSRYLVKRTGEKVFLECVQDMDHENMFWYRQDPGLGLRLIYFSYDVKMKEKGDIPEGYSVSREKKERFSLILESASTNQTSMYLCASSSGSFLSNQPQHFGDGTRLSIL.

The chain links TRBV28 to TRBJ1-5; 8 bases are shared with TRBD1. Trimming removed 0 bases from V and 0 bases from J; junction bases left unmatched: 7. The CDR3 totals 18 residues. CDR1 and CDR2 from the germline V gene are MDHEN and SYDVKM. CDR3 in amino acids: CASSLWGQATHSNQPQHF. CDR3 nucleotides: TGTGCCAGCAGTTTATGGGGACAGGCGACTCATAGCAATCAGCCCCAGCATTTT.

The chain joins TRBV28 to TRBJ1-2; 8 bases fit TRBD1. V trimming: 5 bases; J trimming: 7 bases; junction bases outside the gene matches: 6. The CDR3 totals 13 residues. Germline CDR1 reads MDHEN; CDR2 reads SYDVKM. The DNA for the CDR3 is TGTGCCAGCAGTGCGGGCAGGGGGCTTGGCTACACCTTC. It translates to CASSAGRGLGYTF.

V usage is TRBV29-1 and J usage is TRBJ2-2, with 7 bases identical to TRBD2. CDR3 length equals 13 residues. In germline, CDR1 is SQVTM, CDR2 ANQGSEA. V lost 3 bases, J lost 5 bases, and 3 bases stayed unmatched. The CDR3 DNA is TGCAGCGTTGACTCGGGGGGAACCGGGGAGCTGTTTTTT. It translates to CSVDSGGTGELFF.

The chain employs TRBV7-2 and TRBJ2-7, with TRBD1 matching over 9 bases. Germline loops: CDR1 SGHTA, CDR2 FQGNSA. The CDR3 runs to 15 residues. With V trimmed by 3 bases and J by 4 bases, 7 bases remained unmatched. The CDR3 region is CASSFYRGPQYEQYF. CDR3 coding DNA: TGTGCCAGCAGCTTCTACAGGGGGCCTCAGTACGAGCAGTACTTC.

V gene TRBV2 combines with J gene TRBJ2-3; 8 nucleotides align to TRBD1. The CDR3 is made up of 15 amino acids. Germline CDR1 SNHLY, CDR2 FYNNEI. V dropped 5 bases and J dropped 1; count of bases not matched to a gene: 5. The CDR3 protein is CASSIDRGRTDTQYF. The CDR3 region has the DNA TGTGCCAGCAGTATTGACAGGGGACGCACAGATACGCAGTATTTT. The full variable domain, its missing parts supplied by reference TRBV2 and TRBJ2-3, is EPEVTQTPSHQVTQMGQEVILRCVPISNHLYFYWYRQILGQKVEFLVSFYNNEISEKSEIFDDQFSVERPDGSNFTLKIRSTKLEDSAMYFCASSIDRGRTDTQYFGPGTRLTVL.

This chain uses TRBV30 with TRBJ1-1; TRBD1 matches 7 bases. The V gene end was trimmed by 2 bases and the J gene end by 6 bases; junction bases not matched to a gene: 6. CDR3 size: 13 residues. The germline CDR1 and CDR2 sequences are GTSNPN and SVGIG (reference sequence). CDR3: CAWSTGELAEAFF. CDR3 bases: TGTGCCTGGAGTACAGGGGAACTAGCTGAAGCTTTCTTT.

CDR3: CATRDSANQPQHF. The CDR3, as DNA: TGTGCCACCCGGGACAGTGCCAATCAGCCCCAGCATTTT. The V and J genes are TRBV6-1 and TRBJ1-5; 7 bases match TRBD1. CDR3 length equals 13 residues. The junction had 6 bases not matched to a gene; V was cut back by 10 bases and J by 3 bases. Germline-derived CDR1 and CDR2 are MNHNS and SASEGT.

The chain carries TRBV15 and TRBJ1-3; 7 nucleotides match TRBD1. J lost 0 bases, V lost 8 bases, and 10 bases had no gene match. The V gene's germline CDR1 is LNHNV and CDR2 YYDKDF (reference sequence). The CDR3 extends over 16 amino acids. The CDR3: CATSQDREISGNTIYF. CDR3 DNA sequence: TGTGCCACCTCGCAAGACAGGGAAATCTCTGGAAACACCATATATTTT.

V usage is TRBV7-2 and J usage is TRBJ2-5; 8 bases are a match to TRBD1. Looked up from germline, CDR1 is SGHTA and CDR2 is FQGNSA. This CDR3 comprises 14 residues. Trimming removed 4 bases from V and 3 bases from J; junction bases left unmatched: 4. The CDR3 DNA reads as TGTGCCAGCAGCTCCAACAGGGGGAAAGAGACCCAGTACTTC. This codes for CASSSNRGKETQYF.

The J gene is TRBJ1-2, the V gene TRBV28, with 7 nucleotides matching TRBD1. J gave up 5 bases and V 6 bases, and 6 bases lay outside the gene matches. The germline gives CDR1 MDHEN, CDR2 SYDVKM. The CDR3 spans 13 residues. The CDR3: CASRTGTEYGYTF. For the CDR3, the DNA is TGTGCCAGCAGGACCGGGACAGAATATGGCTACACCTTC.

The chain links TRBV2 to TRBJ1-2; D might be TRBD1 (6 bases). Trimming shortened V by 5 bases and J by 5 bases, and 12 bases separated the two germline ends. The CDR3 contains 13 residues. Per germline, CDR1 SNHLY and CDR2 FYNNEI. CDR3 protein: CASSPGRGYGYTF. The DNA for the CDR3 is TGTGCCAGCAGTCCGGGGAGGGGGTATGGCTACACCTTC.

The chain uses TRBV5-5 and TRBJ2-7; TRBD2 matches 12 bases. V shed 5 bases and J 4 bases; nucleotides not matched to a gene: 4. CDR3 length equals 14 residues. Germline loops: CDR1 SGHKS, CDR2 YYEKEE (reference sequence). The CDR3 nucleotides are TGTGCCAGCAGTTGGACTAGCGGGAAGTACGAGCAGTACTTC. It is translated as CASSWTSGKYEQYF.

This clone was counted once. J is TRBJ2-5 and V is TRBV20-1; no firm D call. CDR3 size: 11 residues. V lost 3 bases to trimming and J lost 3 bases, with 5 bases between them. The V gene's germline CDR1 is DFQATT and CDR2 SNEGSKA (reference sequence). In DNA form, the CDR3 reads TGCAGTGCTAGCCTAGAAGAGACCCAGTACTTC. Protein product: CSASLEETQYF.

V gene TRBV30 combines with J gene TRBJ2-7, with 8 bases identical to TRBD2. The ends lost 2 bases at V and 0 bases at J; junction bases unmatched: 6. The CDR3 has 15 amino acids. Germline-derived CDR1 and CDR2 are GTSNPN and SVGIG (reference sequence). The CDR3 DNA follows: TGTGCCTGGAGTCCGAGCGGGACTAGCTCCTACGAGCAGTACTTC. It codes for CAWSPSGTSSYEQYF.

CDR3 loop: CATSDPGTANYEQYF. The CDR3 nucleotides read TGTGCCACCAGTGATCCCGGGACAGCCAACTACGAGCAGTACTTC. The chain couples TRBV24-1 to TRBJ2-7, with TRBD1 matching over 7 bases. The CDR3 runs to 15 residues. From germline, CDR1 is KGHDR and CDR2 SFDVKD. J lost 3 bases, V lost 3 bases, and 7 bases had no gene match.

In DNA form, the CDR3 reads TGCGCCAGCAGTGAAAGTAGGGGCTCAAATGAAAAACTGTTTTTT. Its translation is CASSESRGSNEKLFF. This sequence joins TRBV10-2 and TRBJ1-4; tentative D call: TRBD1 (5 bases). V lost 3 bases to trimming and J lost 5 bases, with 13 bases between them. CDR3 length equals 15 residues. The germline gives CDR1 WSHSY, CDR2 SAAADI.